The 24 T cell receptor beta chains presented below share a single source sample, sequenced in a study of CD8+CD57+ T cells in acquired aplastic anemia. According to the study, genomic DNA was the template for TCR beta VDJ and CDR3 profiling. TCRdb fed the reads into MiXCR, producing one record per CDR3 protein. This table holds approximately 180,000 distinct CDR3 sequences, 47% found once. Selection for sequencing was limited to patients who had shown CD8+CD57+ cell expansion by flow cytometry. Sequencing input: sorted CD4+, CD8+, or CD8+CD57+ T cells (not recorded which) from PBMCs. These receptor sequences come from a human donor with aplastic anemia.

The chain employs TRBV7-2 and TRBJ1-1; D might be TRBD1 (5 bases). The CDR3 loop spans 14 amino acids. Germline loops: CDR1 SGHTA, CDR2 FQGNSA. The germline V and J ends were trimmed by 3 bases and 4 bases, with 12 bases remaining between them. The CDR3 DNA sequence: TGTGCCAGCAGCTTGCAAGCGGGGCCCACTGAAGCTTTCTTT. Translating gives CASSLQAGPTEAFF.

A few counts support this clonotype. The rearrangement uses TRBV7-9 and TRBJ1-1; TRBD1 is a possible D gene (5 bases). Trimming took 1 base from V and 4 from J, leaving 7 bases between them. Germline V gene lookup returns CDR1 SEHNR and CDR2 FQNEAQ (reference sequence). CDR3 length: 13 residues. CDR3 sequence (DNA): TGTGCCAGCAGCTTAGAGCAGGGCACTGAAGCTTTCTTT. It encodes CASSLEQGTEAFF.

The chain employs TRBV3-1 and TRBJ2-5; TRBD2 matches 11 bases. Per germline, CDR1 LGHDT and CDR2 YNNKEL (reference sequence). This CDR3 spans 16 amino acids. V shed 4 bases, J shed 4 bases, and the junction held 8 bases outside the gene matches. The CDR3 bases are TGTGCCAGCAGCCCCTATAGCGGGAGGGTTCGAGAGACCCAGTACTTC. Amino acid sequence: CASSPYSGRVRETQYF.

The chain is built from TRBV20-1 and TRBJ1-4; D perhaps matches TRBD1 (6 bases). The germline gives CDR1 DFQATT, CDR2 SNEGSKA (reference sequence). The CDR3 totals 13 residues. The V gene lost 6 bases and the J gene lost 3 bases, with 11 bases spanning the gap. CDR3 in amino acids: CSAEGGANEKLFF. The CDR3, as DNA: TGCAGTGCCGAGGGGGGTGCTAATGAAAAACTGTTTTTT.

The rearrangement links TRBV19 to TRBJ2-2; TRBD2 might be the D (7 bases). Between the trimmed V and J ends, which lost 3 bases and 1 base, there was a span of 9 bases. The germline gives CDR1 LNHDA, CDR2 SQIVND (reference sequence). This CDR3 region has 15 residues. The CDR3 nucleotides read TGTGCCAGTAGTATGGGGGGGCGGAACACCGGGGAGCTGTTTTTT. Translation: CASSMGGRNTGELFF.

This rearrangement joins TRBV6-1 to TRBJ1-5; D is ambiguous. Between the trimmed V and J ends, which lost 1 base and 1 base, there was a span of 8 bases. From germline, CDR1 is MNHNS and CDR2 SASEGT. The CDR3 is 15 amino acids. In DNA form, the CDR3 reads TGTGCCAGCAGTGAAGAGCTACGAAGCAATCAGCCCCAGCATTTT. The encoded protein is CASSEELRSNQPQHF.

This clonotype has a single count. The chain carries TRBV19 and TRBJ1-5; D gene ambiguous. The CDR3 contains 12 residues. The V and J ends lost 6 bases and 5 bases respectively, with 8 bases between them. Germline CDR1 and CDR2: LNHDA and SQIVND (reference sequence). CDR3 loop: CASRSEYQPQHF. The DNA of the CDR3 is TGTGCCAGTAGATCGGAGTATCAGCCCCAGCATTTT.

In the case of this clonotype: It may be a read error: a sequence one base away is much more abundant. This chain links TRBV9 with TRBJ1-1, with 8 bases identical to TRBD1. From germline, CDR1 is SGDLS and CDR2 YYNGEE. The CDR3 sequence is 16 residues long. The V gene end was trimmed by 2 bases and the J gene end by 4 bases; junction bases not matched to a gene: 10. CDR3 DNA: TGTGCCAGCAGCGTTTCTCCGGGACAGGTGAGCACTGAAGCTTTCTTT. Translation: CASSVSPGQVSTEAFF.

Remarks on this clonotype: This may be a read error: a much more frequent sequence differs by one nucleotide. The chain carries TRBV6-1 and TRBJ1-5; D remains unclear. The CDR3 is made up of 14 amino acids. Germline values: CDR1 MNHNS, CDR2 SASEGT. CDR3 DNA: TGTGCCGGCAGTGAAGCGAGGACCAATCAGCCCCAGCATTTT. Translation gives CAGSEARTNQPQHF.

The DNA for the CDR3 is TGTGCCAGTAGTATAGAAGGCAGTTGGGCGCCCCAGCATTTT. Translating it yields CASSIEGSWAPQHF. The rearrangement uses TRBV19 and TRBJ1-5; unclear D gene. The ends were cut back, 0 bases at V and 9 bases at J, with 12 bases in the middle. This CDR3 has 14 amino acids. Germline V gene lookup returns CDR1 LNHDA and CDR2 SQIVND (reference sequence).

This clonotype showed up many times. The CDR3 is CSVSPAGGHGELFF. In DNA, the CDR3 is TGCAGCGTTTCCCCGGCGGGGGGCCACGGGGAGCTGTTTTTT. The chain carries TRBV29-1 and TRBJ2-2, with 8 bases lining up with TRBD2. Germline V CDR1 and CDR2: SQVTM, ANQGSEA. The V and J ends lost 5 bases and 7 bases, in that order; junction bases with no gene match: 9. The CDR3 is 14 residues long.

About this clonotype: The junction departs from germline at one end; a sequencing error may be responsible. V usage is TRBV20-1 and J usage is TRBJ2-1, with 12 nucleotides matching TRBD2. Germline V gene lookup returns CDR1 DFQATT and CDR2 SNEGSKA (reference sequence). This CDR3 is 17 amino acids long. The CDR3 sequence: CSARGAIGLAGYNEQFF. CDR3 DNA: TGCAGTGCCAGAGGGGCCATAGGACTAGCGGGATACAATGAGCAGTTCTTC.

Turning to this clonotype: Since a much larger clone is just one base distant, this may be a read error. The rearrangement links TRBV4-3 to TRBJ1-2; a weak D match, TRBD1 (5 bases). CDR1 is LGHNA, CDR2 YSLEER, per germline. CDR3 length: 15 amino acids. The V gene lost 2 bases and the J gene lost 2 bases, with 12 bases spanning the gap. CDR3 DNA: TGCGCCAGCAGCCAACCTCGCGGGGGAAACTATGGCTACACCTTC. Residues: CASSQPRGGNYGYTF.

V is TRBV24-1 and J is TRBJ2-2; no definite D call. V lost 6 bases and J 5 bases, leaving 9 bases between the germline ends. CDR3 length: 13 amino acids. Germline lookup yields CDR1 KGHDR and CDR2 SFDVKD. The CDR3 coding sequence is TGTGCCACCAGTCTCGGTGGGACCGGGGAGCTGTTTTTT. This codes for CATSLGGTGELFF.

The V and J genes are TRBV7-2 and TRBJ2-7; D gene uncertain. CDR3 size: 12 residues. V was pared by 6 bases and J by 3 bases, with 9 bases between. CDR1 and CDR2 (germline): SGHTA, FQGNSA. This CDR3 reads CASSVSGYEQYF. CDR3 in DNA: TGTGCCAGCAGTGTCTCGGGCTACGAGCAGTACTTC. The entire variable domain, with the rest obtained from reference TRBV7-2 and TRBJ2-7, is as follows: GAGVSQSPSNKVTEKGKDVELRCDPISGHTALYWYRQSLGQGLEFLIYFQGNSAPDKSGLPSDRFSAERTGGSVSTLTIQRTQQEDSAVYLCASSVSGYEQYFGPGTRLTVT.

The V and J genes are TRBV19 and TRBJ2-5, with 8 bases aligning to TRBD1. V lost 4 bases to trimming and J lost 5 bases; unmatched junction nucleotides: 6. This CDR3 is 14 amino acids long. Looked up from germline, CDR1 is LNHDA and CDR2 is SQIVND (reference sequence). The CDR3 reads CASSTPDRVETQYF. In DNA form, the CDR3 reads TGTGCCAGTAGTACCCCGGACAGGGTTGAGACCCAGTACTTC.

DNA for the CDR3: TGTGCCAGTAGGGCCGGGACAGGGACCTATGGCTACACCTTC. Encoded protein: CASRAGTGTYGYTF. The chain has TRBV19 and TRBJ1-2, with 9 bases lining up with TRBD1. In germline, CDR1 is LNHDA, CDR2 SQIVND (reference sequence). The V segment lost 6 bases and the J segment 4 bases; nucleotides outside the gene matches: 6. The CDR3 sequence is 14 residues long.

This clonotype was detected many times. The J gene is TRBJ1-4, the V gene TRBV7-6, with 8 bases lining up with TRBD1. CDR3 length: 14 residues. Germline CDR1 reads SGHVS; CDR2 reads FNYEAQ. Germline trimming cut 5 bases from V and 8 bases from J; bases unmatched to any gene: 7. CDR3: CASSPGQGREKLFF. DNA for the CDR3: TGTGCCAGCAGCCCAGGACAGGGTCGGGAAAAACTGTTTTTT.

This sequence joins TRBV19 and TRBJ1-5; D call uncertain. The V gene's germline CDR1 is LNHDA and CDR2 SQIVND (reference sequence). Trimming pared 4 bases from V and 9 bases from J, leaving 7 bases between. There are 11 residues in the CDR3. This chain's CDR3 is CASSSFGPQHF. Written as DNA, the CDR3 is TGTGCCAGTAGTAGCTTCGGGCCCCAGCATTTT.

This clonotype was picked up many times. This chain links TRBV20-1 with TRBJ2-3; D might be TRBD2 (6 bases). CDR1 is DFQATT and CDR2 is SNEGSKA in the germline V gene (reference sequence). The V and J ends lost 5 bases and 3 bases respectively, with 18 bases between them. The CDR3 has 15 amino acids. The CDR3 here is CSADLRGVGTDTQYF. CDR3 coding DNA: TGCAGTGCTGATCTGCGGGGTGTGGGGACAGATACGCAGTATTTT.

This clonotype was counted many times. This sequence joins TRBV5-4 and TRBJ2-7; 7 bases are a match to TRBD1. Per germline, CDR1 SGHNT and CDR2 YYREEE (reference sequence). With 4 bases clipped from V and 7 bases from J, the junction kept 11 bases outside the gene matches. This CDR3 is built from 14 residues. CDR3 protein: CASSAVDREGEQYF. The CDR3 DNA follows: TGTGCCAGCAGCGCGGTAGACAGGGAAGGGGAGCAGTACTTC.

The chain links TRBV7-9 to TRBJ2-5, with D perhaps TRBD1 (5 bases). The CDR3 covers 14 residues. Per the germline V gene, CDR1 is SEHNR and CDR2 is FQNEAQ (reference sequence). V was cut by 5 bases and J by 3 bases, with 13 bases left in between. The CDR3 reads CASSTNDREETQYF. Here the CDR3 DNA reads TGTGCCAGCAGCACCAACGACAGAGAAGAGACCCAGTACTTC.

This clonotype has ten or more counts. The rearrangement uses TRBV9 and TRBJ1-2; TRBD1 is a possible D gene (6 bases). Germline assignment: CDR1 SGDLS and CDR2 YYNGEE. CDR3 length: 16 residues. Deletions cut 4 bases from V and 3 bases from J, with 19 bases between. Written as DNA, the CDR3 is TGTGCCAGCAGCACACCCCCGGGAGGGGGTGACTATGGCTACACCTTC. Amino acid sequence: CASSTPPGGGDYGYTF.

The chain employs TRBV6-6 and TRBJ1-2; D not certain. Germline values: CDR1 MNHNY, CDR2 SVGAGI (reference sequence). CDR3 length equals 11 residues. Trimming cost V 7 bases and J 7 bases, with 10 bases left between them. This chain's CDR3 is CASTYSGGYTF. CDR3 DNA sequence: TGTGCCAGCACCTATTCGGGTGGCTACACCTTC.